This paragraph covers one T cell receptor beta chain sequence. These data belong to a study of T cell responses to AZD1222 COVID-19 vaccine. Clones were read by immunoSEQ multiplex PCR, and TCRdb kept only the in-frame ones, dropping some. The sample has some 120,000 clones; 75% to 90% are singletons. V was cut by 3 bases and J by 5 bases, with 14 bases left in between. Germline CDR1 and CDR2: SGHRS and YFSETQ. This CDR3 has 14 amino acids. The input for sequencing was peripheral blood, taken on day 0 of AZD1222 vaccination. This sequence was found in an adult in good health. V and J are TRBV5-1 and TRBJ1-1; perhaps TRBD1 as D (5 bases). The CDR3 DNA follows: TGCGCCAGCAGCTCCGGGACGCCTCTTACTGAAGCTTTCTTT. This encodes CASSSGTPLTEAFF. Looking up the rest from reference TRBV5-1 and TRBJ1-1 gives the full variable domain: KAGVTQTPRYLIKTRGQQVTLSCSPISGHRSVSWYQQTPGQGLQFLFEYFSETQRNKGNFPGRFSGRQFSNSRSEMNVSTLELGDSALYLCASSSGTPLTEAFFGQGTRLTVV.